This TCR beta chain originates from a study of T-cell reconstitution after alpha-beta-depleted transplantation in children. Notes on the study in general: Surviving recipient T cells and thymic progenitors underlay high day-60 TCRbeta diversity in some patients.

Germline V gives CDR1 SGHTS, CDR2 YDEGEE. The CDR3 is 16 residues long. V shed 5 bases and J shed 6 bases, with 21 bases lying between them. TCRbeta library construction was performed incorporating unique molecular identifiers. TCRdb reprocessed the PCR reads via MiXCR and lists one record per CDR3 protein. Here the sample spans 780,000 or so distinct CDR3 sequences, approximately 15% being singletons. This clonotype was seen only a few times. The antigen remains undetermined. The rearrangement uses TRBV5-8 and TRBJ1-5; no clear D gene. The TCR originated in a male patient between 5 and 17 years old who had a stem cell transplant for acute lymphoblastic leukemia, so the T cells may come from the graft donor. Specimen: PBMCs, mostly from graft donor cells, collected 360 days after TCRalphabeta/CD19-depleted stem cell transplant. The CDR3 spells CASSFLPGSASQPQHF. The CDR3 region has the DNA TGTGCCAGCAGTTTCCTACCGGGCAGCGCGAGTCAGCCCCAGCATTTT. Based on the CDR3 plus reference TRBV5-8 and TRBJ1-5, the full variable domain is EAGVTQSPTHLIKTRGQQATLRCSPISGHTSVYWYQQALGLGLQFLLWYDEGEERNRGNFPPRFSGRQFPNYSSELNVNALELEDSALYLCASSFLPGSASQPQHFGDGTRLSIL.